Shown below are 5 T cell receptor beta chains from a single sample sequenced in a study of T cells in localized non-small cell lung cancer. Clones were sequenced by immunoSEQ multiplex PCR, and TCRdb holds only the in-frame ones, with some missing. The table lists fewer than 25,000 clones, approximately 83% of them singletons. Specimen: peripheral blood, collected before any cancer treatment. The receptors were gathered from a male donor older than 55 with stage II squamous cell lung carcinoma.

By share of the sample, this clone is medium-sized (0.01 to 0.1%). The CDR3 region has the DNA TGTGCCAGCAGCGTAGTGGGAGAGACCCAGTACTTC. It encodes CASSVVGETQYF. The genes are TRBV9 and TRBJ2-5, with no clear D. V lost 0 bases and J 4 bases, leaving 4 bases between the germline ends. This CDR3 has 12 residues. The germline V gene encodes CDR1 SGDLS and CDR2 YYNGEE.

The table lists this clone with a count of one. The chain couples TRBV7-3 to TRBJ2-5; no clear D. V was pared by 2 bases and J by 2 bases, with 6 bases between. The CDR3 extends over 13 amino acids. The germline CDR1 and CDR2 sequences are SGHTA and FQGTGA. The CDR3 spells CASSLFPQETQYF. DNA for the CDR3: TGTGCCAGCAGCTTATTTCCACAAGAGACCCAGTACTTC.

The chain employs TRBV19 and TRBJ2-5; 8 positions match TRBD1. Unmatched junction bases numbered 5, after V lost 4 bases and J lost 4 bases. CDR1 is LNHDA and CDR2 is SQIVND in the germline V gene (reference sequence). The CDR3 has 14 amino acids. The CDR3 loop reads CASSKTDRVETQYF. CDR3 DNA sequence: TGTGCCAGTAGTAAAACGGACAGGGTAGAGACCCAGTACTTC.

This chain links TRBV29-1 with TRBJ1-1; D call uncertain. Germline V lookup: CDR1 SQVTM, CDR2 ANQGSEA. The V and J ends lost 7 bases and 1 base respectively, with 13 bases between them. This CDR3 has 13 residues. The CDR3 spells CSASRAENTEAFF. CDR3 DNA sequence: TGCAGCGCATCCCGGGCAGAGAACACTGAAGCTTTCTTT.

The gene calls are TRBV6-5 and TRBJ1-3; TRBD1 matches 8 bases. Germline lookup yields CDR1 MNHEY and CDR2 SVGAGI. This CDR3 region has 16 residues. Trimming at V came to 4 bases and at J to 0 bases, leaving 5 bases not matched to a gene. CDR3 in amino acids: CASSSGQALSGNTIYF. The DNA for the CDR3 is TGTGCCAGCAGTTCGGGACAGGCGCTCTCTGGAAACACCATATATTTT.